This T cell receptor (beta chain) stems from a study of cytomegalovirus exposure and HLA in healthy donors (TCRdb year 2017). About the investigation overall: In an earlier analysis of about 560 of the donors, 276 Gb of sequence data and roughly 100 million unique TCR beta sequences from about 179 million T cells were reported. Every discovery cohort repertoire had been produced on one sequencing platform. Of the roughly 410 genotyped donors, 81% were placed in the genetic ancestry cluster associated with self-reported Caucasian donors. The study aimed to test whether signatures of past pathogen exposure could be identified by cataloging public T cell receptors. To study patterns of TCR occurrence, a later analysis re-analyzed previously published TCR beta repertoires from 600 to 750 donors and added high-resolution HLA genotyping. Genome-wide SNP genotypes for about three fifths of the roughly 670 donors were used in a later genetic analysis, which treated that subset as a discovery cohort. Both class I and class II loci were covered by HLA typing, at four-digit resolution. Along with the approximately 700-subject first cohort, a separate validation cohort of over 90 different subjects was used. The later analysis used no new phenotypic data to find candidate immune exposures, relying instead on TCR beta sequences and their occurrence across donors. Typing coverage varied by locus: about 629-640 donors for A, B, C, DRB1 and DQB1; 500 to 550 for DQA1; approximately 610 for DPA1; 400 to 480 for DPB1. An early release that covered about 600 HLA-typed donors contained about 300 gigabases of sequencing data and 80 million or so unique TCR sequences. High-throughput TCR immunosequencing, statistical association of individual TCRs with disease status, and machine learning were combined to predict cytomegalovirus infection status. Donor age, sex, ethnicity and CMV serostatus were compiled alongside the repertoire data. Five DR-DQ haplotypes were handled as single units for association and clustering because linkage in the cohort was strong. An earlier analysis of approximately 500 of the donors applied high-throughput TCR beta sequencing to assess whether each TCR beta V gene segment acted as functional or pseudogenic. The study profiled the T cell repertoires of 500 to 800 subjects by immunosequencing and related them to cytomegalovirus serostatus. Among under 450 genotyped donors of the cohort, an average of around 240,000 unique TCR beta nucleotide sequences were sequenced per donor, around a sixth of them non-productive. Paper-wide results and their limitations: Some IMGT-functional V segments, including TRBV6-2 and TRBV6-3, could not be distinguished by the 87-base-pair reads and were therefore excluded. Roughly uniform sequencing depth across donors was assumed in presence/absence analyses, although this assumption may not hold. In a later analysis, HLA-associated TCR beta chains were found to be more clonally expanded and to have lower generation probabilities than equally common non-associated chains. An association between a missense DCLRE1C variant and V-gene and J-gene trimming of TCR beta chains was found in a later genetic analysis and replicated in an independent cohort. Immune exposure information for the cohort was limited to CMV serostatus. Three of the identified cytomegalovirus-associated TCR beta chains were confirmed in vitro to be specific for cytomegalovirus antigens. A further reported finding was that TCR beta sequences accurately predicted the HLA-A and HLA-B alleles for most subjects in the first cohort. Linkage disequilibrium might explain the correlated functional status among segregating V segments, but an unknown experimental factor could not be ruled out. In both the original and validation cohorts, the classifier was reported to diagnose cytomegalovirus status with high specificity and sensitivity. The authors suggested that the approach could potentially be extended to other disease states and immunological phenotypes. Assigning TCR associations to individual alleles was difficult when HLA alleles, especially DR and DQ, strongly co-occurred. The study gave a list of more than 150 TCR beta chains associated with cytomegalovirus. In an earlier analysis of some 640 of the donors, most TCR beta V segments were observed in productive rearrangements about 90% or about 30% of the time, broadly matching IMGT annotations. HLA typing was unavailable for some donors at each locus, so association tests used only the typed subset. In a later genetic analysis, fewer N-insertions in productive TCRs were reported among donors in an Asian-associated ancestry cluster than the approximately 670-donor mean. The earlier analysis of a few hundred of the donors excluded some 15 rarely observed V segments, including chromosome 9 orphons, because counts were too low. While some public TCRs were present in many individuals, most TCR sequences turned up only very rarely across donors. In a later analysis, most CMV-associated TCR beta chains were found to appear HLA-restricted, with HLA associations seemingly driven largely by CMV exposure. In this cohort, only TCR beta chains were sequenced, and detectable features were limited by the absence of alpha or paired-chain data. In a later analysis, the rate of TCR association differed among HLA loci, with DRB1 alleles having the most associated TCRs and HLA-C alleles having the fewest. A later analysis reported that several top co-occurrence clusters appeared linked to parvovirus B19, influenza, CMV and Epstein-Barr virus. A cluster of highly shared sequence variants was judged likely to represent a technical artifact of the sequencing pipeline. In a later analysis, around 15,000 TCR beta sequences were associated with specific HLA alleles at a false discovery rate of 0.05.

Library preparation used the immunoSEQ multiplex PCR assay. The multiplex PCR relied on a mix of 60 forward primers for TCR Vbeta segments and 13 reverse primers for TCR Jbeta segments. The CDR3 region of rearranged TCR beta genes was amplified from genomic DNA by a multiplex PCR assay. The Illumina HiSeq System was used to sequence the amplified TCR beta libraries as 87-base-pair reads. Per the original workflow: Across the 640 or so repertoires, a later analysis counted tens of millions of unique TCR beta chains, 8.5 million to 12 million of which were shared by at least two donors. Raw reads were error-corrected and collapsed into unique sequences with a nearest-neighbor algorithm that merged closely related sequences to remove PCR and sequencing errors. Alignment of CDR3 sequences to IMGT reference sequences was used to assign V, D and J gene segments. For a sequence to be retained, a match of at least six nucleotides was required to both a V gene segment and a J gene segment. A rearrangement was called productive if the CDR3 had no stop codons and remained in frame with V and J, and every other rearrangement was called non-productive. Following IMGT convention, CDR3 was defined as the stretch from the second conserved V-encoded cysteine to the conserved J-encoded phenylalanine. In an earlier analysis of roughly 610 of the donors, sequences lacking an unambiguous match to a single V gene segment were excluded. In an earlier analysis of several hundred of the donors, V segments were called functional above 56.7% productive rearrangements and were called segregating when the between-donor standard deviation exceeded 5%. To diagnose cytomegalovirus status from the catalog of TCR beta chain sequences, a statistical classification framework was built. In a later analysis, V and J genes were assigned by comparing TCR nucleotide sequences against IMGT/GENE-DB human TR gene sequences. The TCRdist pipeline was used in a later analysis to assign CDR3 sequences and most-parsimonious VDJ recombination scenarios. In a later analysis, each TCR beta chain was defined by its CDR3 amino acid sequence together with its V-gene family, and reads lacking a unique V-gene family were excluded. A later analysis removed roughly 590 highly shared, low-generation-probability nucleotide sequences to deal with suspected cross-contamination and a sequencing artifact. In a later analysis, a clonal expansion index was calculated for each public chain from normalized within-repertoire ranks of inferred template counts. In a later analysis, generation probabilities were computed using a VDJ recombination model fitted to out-of-frame rearrangements, and the results were checked against IGoR. A later analysis scored TCR-TCR, TCR-HLA and TCR-CMV co-occurrence with hypergeometric tests, applying a repertoire-size bias correction to TCR pairs. A later analysis estimated false discovery rates by permuting HLA or CMV assignments 20 times. In a later analysis, co-occurring TCRs were grouped with DBSCAN, and TCRdist sequence similarity was added when clustering was performed within HLA-allele-positive subsets. Repertoires with fewer than 30,000 or more than 120,000 public chains were left out of co-occurrence clustering, as were about five repertoires with anomalous nucleotide sharing. Sourced from immuneACCESS, this table was stored by TCRdb with only in-frame sequences that have V and J called. A share of the clones is absent; for the studies checked, an unresolved V gene accounts for under half, and the remainder has no known explanation. V and J calls plus clone size are reproduced from that table; the DNA served to infer D and trimming. The sample data list 60,000 to 90,000 clones, and about 70% of these were observed just once. Together, the top ten hold less than 8.5% of the sample.

Inclusive of the bounding cysteine and phenylalanine, the CDR3 is 17 residues long. The retained sequence is limited to the CDR3, 51 bases, with the frame set at the first base. V is shortened by 1 base, J by 0 bases, and the region joining them spans 16 bases. CDR1 is given as GTSNPN and CDR2 as SVGIG, both from the germline V gene (reference sequence). Regarding this clone: This receptor's antigen is unknown. Within one base of it there is no much larger clone, and no base qualities were kept.

The cohort consisted of hundreds of healthy bone marrow donors. Cohort members were all nominally healthy when sampled, although unrecorded immune exposures were likely present. The donor was CMV seropositive and was included in the group of 250 to 300 seropositive cohort members. Each donor provided a peripheral blood sample, and peripheral blood mononuclear cells were used for TCR beta sequencing. Genomic DNA was extracted from the blood cell samples with the Qiagen DNeasy Blood Extraction Kit. The receptor comes from a man aged 40-55 years in good health and CMV-seropositive. Recombination joined TRBV30 with TRBJ1-3; confidence is insufficient to name the D gene. Sequencing used PBMCs. The CDR3 reads CAWSAQALRLSGNTIYF. The base sequence is TGTGCCTGGAGTGCCCAGGCTCTCCGCCTCTCTGGAAACACCATATATTTT. Reference TRBV30 and TRBJ1-3 proteins supply the regions before and after the CDR3; the full variable domain is: SQTIHQWPATLVQPVGSPLSLECTVEGTSNPNLYWYRQAAGRGLQLLFYSVGIGQISSEVPQNLSASRPQDRQFILSSKKLLLSDSGFYLCAWSAQALRLSGNTIYFGEGSWLTVV.